This T cell receptor (beta chain) was recorded in a study of cytomegalovirus exposure and HLA in healthy donors. V was pared by 5 bases and J by 7 bases, with 9 bases of the junction left unmatched. The CDR3 sequence is 15 residues long. Germline V gene sequence: CDR1 SGHVS, CDR2 FNYEAQ. The PCR contained 60 Vbeta and 13 Jbeta primers. Profiling relied on immunoSEQ multiplex PCR, and the TCRdb table lists in-frame clones only, not all of them. This sample has some 170,000 clones, with approximately 81% found just once. The sequencing input was PBMCs. This rearrangement joins TRBV7-6 to TRBJ2-2, with TRBD1 matching 8 bases. The TCR comes from a woman in her thirties in good health and CMV-seronegative. Here the CDR3 DNA reads TGTGCCAGCAGCCCCAGACAGGGGCTGGGCGGGGAGCTGTTTTTT. It codes for CASSPRQGLGGELFF. The full variable domain, rest sourced from reference TRBV7-6 and TRBJ2-2, is GAGVSQSPRYKVTKRGQDVALRCDPISGHVSLYWYRQALGQGPEFLTYFNYEAQQDKSGLPNDRFSAERPEGSISTLTIQRTEQRDSAMYRCASSPRQGLGGELFFGEGSRLTVL.